These 18 T cell receptor beta chains came from one sample sequenced in a study of CD8 T cells in Susac syndrome. With random hexamers, roughly 0.45 to 1 ug RNA was reverse transcribed. TCRdb re-called the immunoSEQ multiplex PCR reads through MiXCR, storing one row per CDR3 protein. This table has over 20,000 distinct CDR3 sequences, just under 95% appearing once. Sequenced material: CD8+ T cells from PBMCs. The receptor source for this set is a human donor with Susac syndrome.

The V gene is TRBV9, the J gene TRBJ1-2, with TRBD1 matching over 8 bases. The germline CDR1 and CDR2 sequences are SGDLS and YYNGEE. V shed 8 bases, J shed 0 bases, and the junction held 15 bases outside the gene matches. This CDR3 has 17 residues. Written as DNA, the CDR3 is TGTGCCAGTCACCCTGGACAGGGCGCGTCAGCTAACTATGGCTACACCTTC. It translates to CASHPGQGASANYGYTF.

This chain joins TRBV11-3 and TRBJ2-3; D gene uncertain. The germline V and J ends were trimmed by 5 bases and 5 bases, with 17 bases remaining between them. Germline V lookup: CDR1 SGHNT, CDR2 YENEEA. The CDR3 is 15 residues long. The CDR3 DNA is TGTGCCAGCAGCCACACCTCTGCCCATGAAGATACGCAGTATTTT. It codes for CASSHTSAHEDTQYF.

CDR3 nucleotide sequence: TGTGCCTGGAGTAACACGAGGACAGATACGCAGTATTTT. Translated: CAWSNTRTDTQYF. This rearrangement joins TRBV30 to TRBJ2-3, with D uncertain. The CDR3 length is 13 residues. Looked up from germline, CDR1 is GTSNPN and CDR2 is SVGIG (reference sequence). V gave up 2 bases and J gave up 3 bases, with 9 bases separating them.

The rearrangement joins TRBV19 to TRBJ1-2; no reliable D call. CDR3 size: 16 residues. V was clipped by 2 bases and J by 6 bases, with 19 bases between them. The germline CDR1 and CDR2 sequences are LNHDA and SQIVND (reference sequence). The CDR3, as DNA: TGTGCCAGTAGTATAAATCTCCCCCTCGGGAGGGATGGCTACACCTTC. Translating gives CASSINLPLGRDGYTF.

The V gene is TRBV4-1, the J gene TRBJ1-5, with D possibly being TRBD1 (5 bases). In germline, CDR1 is MGHRA, CDR2 YSYEKL. This CDR3 region has 16 residues. Trimming pared 0 bases from V and 5 bases from J, leaving 14 bases between. CDR3 bases: TGCGCCAGCAGCCAAGATGGGGGTAGGAGAGATCAGCCCCAGCATTTT. Translation gives CASSQDGGRRDQPQHF.

The rearrangement links TRBV28 to TRBJ2-7; D perhaps matches TRBD2 (6 bases). V lost 5 bases and J lost 5, with 13 bases in between. CDR1 and CDR2 (germline): MDHEN, SYDVKM. CDR3 length: 13 residues. CDR3 in amino acids: CASSPGLLDEQYF. DNA for the CDR3: TGTGCCAGCAGTCCGGGACTTTTGGACGAGCAGTACTTC.

The chain links TRBV28 to TRBJ2-7; D is ambiguous. Germline V gene sequence: CDR1 MDHEN, CDR2 SYDVKM. This CDR3 spans 13 amino acids. The V and J ends lost 2 bases and 7 bases respectively, with 12 bases between them. The CDR3 is CASSLVRTVEQYF. The CDR3 nucleotides read TGTGCCAGCAGTTTAGTCAGGACGGTTGAGCAGTACTTC.

The chain has TRBV6-5 and TRBJ2-5; unclear D gene. The CDR3 spans 15 residues. The V and J ends lost 0 bases and 1 base respectively, with 9 bases between them. Germline assignment: CDR1 MNHEY and CDR2 SVGAGI. CDR3 sequence reads: CASSYSAVLQETQYF. CDR3 bases: TGTGCCAGCAGTTACTCTGCAGTCCTCCAAGAGACCCAGTACTTC.

The rearrangement uses TRBV14 and TRBJ1-6; no clear D gene. This CDR3 is 17 amino acids long. V shed 4 bases and J shed 0 bases, with 13 bases lying between them. CDR1 and CDR2 from the germline V gene are SGHDN and FVKESK. In nucleotides, the CDR3 is TGTGCCAGCAGCCCCGGAGGTGGGAGCTCCTATAATTCACCCCTCCACTTT. It is translated as CASSPGGGSSYNSPLHF.

V gene TRBV4-3 combines with J gene TRBJ2-1, with 7 bases that match TRBD1. With V trimmed by 3 bases and J by 1 base, 6 bases remained unmatched. This CDR3 region has 16 residues. The germline gives CDR1 LGHNA, CDR2 YSLEER. The chain's CDR3 is CASSQLTGASYNEQFF. DNA for the CDR3: TGCGCCAGCAGCCAGTTAACAGGGGCGTCCTACAATGAGCAGTTCTTC.

This clonotype was observed a single time. The CDR3 region is CASSRRPSGANVLTF. CDR3 DNA: TGTGCCAGCAGCCGGAGGCCCTCTGGGGCCAACGTCCTGACTTTC. The rearrangement uses TRBV3-1 and TRBJ2-6, with D perhaps TRBD2 (5 bases). The V end was cut by 4 bases, the J end by 0 bases, with 7 bases between. The CDR3 has 15 residues. The germline V gene has CDR1 LGHDT and CDR2 YNNKEL (reference sequence).

DNA of the CDR3: TGTGCCACCAGTGCCCCTCGGGGACGGAACACCGGGGAGCTGTTTTTT. Amino acid sequence: CATSAPRGRNTGELFF. The chain combines TRBV24-1 with TRBJ2-2, with D perhaps assigned TRBD1 or TRBD2 (5 bases each). Germline assignment: CDR1 KGHDR and CDR2 SFDVKD. This CDR3 has 16 residues. Trimming shortened V by 5 bases and J by 1 base, and 13 bases separated the two germline ends.

As concerns this clonotype: At one end the junction does not follow the germline gene, possibly because of a read error. The J gene is TRBJ1-1, the V gene TRBV6-5; TRBD1 might be the D (6 bases). The CDR3 extends over 16 amino acids. Germline V gene lookup returns CDR1 MNHEY and CDR2 SVGAGI. DNA of the CDR3: TGTGCCAGCAGTTACTCTCCACAGGGTCGAGACACTGAAGCCTTCTTT. It translates to CASSYSPQGRDTEAFF.

The rearrangement links TRBV28 to TRBJ2-4; TRBD2 matches at 11 bases. The CDR3 is made up of 15 amino acids. Germline V lookup: CDR1 MDHEN, CDR2 SYDVKM. V was clipped by 3 bases and J by 8 bases; unmatched bases: 6. CDR3 sequence: CASSLLAGGLDIQYF. The CDR3 DNA is TGTGCCAGCAGTTTGTTAGCGGGGGGGCTTGACATTCAGTACTTC.

The chain links TRBV30 to TRBJ1-1, with TRBD1 as a possible D gene (6 bases). The CDR3 spans 13 residues. Deletions cut 3 bases from V and 3 bases from J, with 11 bases between. Germline V gene data show CDR1 as GTSNPN and CDR2 as SVGIG (reference sequence). The CDR3 reads CAWSWDTDTEAFF. Here the CDR3 DNA reads TGTGCCTGGAGCTGGGACACGGACACTGAAGCTTTCTTT. The variable domain in full, with the rest retrieved from reference TRBV30 and TRBJ1-1, is SQTIHQWPATLVQPVGSPLSLECTVEGTSNPNLYWYRQAAGRGLQLLFYSVGIGQISSEVPQNLSASRPQDRQFILSSKKLLLSDSGFYLCAWSWDTDTEAFFGQGTRLTVV.

J is TRBJ2-1 and V is TRBV28; TRBD2 matches at 7 bases. This CDR3 spans 14 amino acids. V shed 8 bases and J 8 bases; nucleotides not matched to a gene: 12. CDR1 is MDHEN and CDR2 is SYDVKM in the germline V gene. CDR3 coding DNA: TGTGCCAGCCGTGGGCGCCGGGGGGTGGATGAGCAGTTCTTC. It codes for CASRGRRGVDEQFF.

Only one count was recorded for this clonotype. The chain has TRBV12-3 or TRBV12-4 and TRBJ1-4; D ambiguous. Trimming pared 2 bases from V and 11 bases from J, leaving 9 bases between. The CDR3 sequence is 12 residues long. This CDR3 reads CASSLSQMKLFF. The CDR3 nucleotides read TGTGCCAGCAGTTTATCCCAAATGAAACTGTTTTTT.

This chain uses TRBV19 with TRBJ2-3; 7 bases map to TRBD2. Germline V lookup: CDR1 LNHDA, CDR2 SQIVND (reference sequence). The CDR3 is 14 amino acids. After removal of 6 bases from V and 2 bases from J, the junction contained 5 bases not matched to a gene. CDR3 in amino acids: CASSLLAVTDTQYF. In DNA form, the CDR3 reads TGTGCCAGTAGCCTCCTAGCGGTCACAGATACGCAGTATTTT.